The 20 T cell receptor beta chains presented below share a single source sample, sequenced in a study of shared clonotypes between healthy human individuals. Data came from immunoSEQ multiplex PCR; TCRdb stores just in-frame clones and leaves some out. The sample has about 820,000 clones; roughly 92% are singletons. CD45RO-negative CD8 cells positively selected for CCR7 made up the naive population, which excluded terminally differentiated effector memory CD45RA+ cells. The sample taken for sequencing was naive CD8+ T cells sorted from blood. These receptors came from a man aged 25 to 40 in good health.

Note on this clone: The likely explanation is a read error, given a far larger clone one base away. The chain's CDR3 is CASSPATGELFF. The CDR3 nucleotides read TGTGCCAGCAGCCCCGCGACCGGGGAGCTGTTTTTT. V is TRBV11-1 and J is TRBJ2-2; D is uncertain. CDR3 size: 12 residues. V gave up 5 bases and J gave up 5 bases, with 6 bases separating them. The germline V gene has CDR1 SGHAT and CDR2 FQDESV (reference sequence).

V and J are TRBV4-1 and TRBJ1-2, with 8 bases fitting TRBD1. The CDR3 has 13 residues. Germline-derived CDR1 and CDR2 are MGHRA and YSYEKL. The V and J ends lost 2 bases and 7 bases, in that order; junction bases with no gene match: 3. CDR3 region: CASSQQGAFGYTF. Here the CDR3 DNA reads TGCGCCAGCAGCCAACAGGGGGCGTTTGGCTACACCTTC.

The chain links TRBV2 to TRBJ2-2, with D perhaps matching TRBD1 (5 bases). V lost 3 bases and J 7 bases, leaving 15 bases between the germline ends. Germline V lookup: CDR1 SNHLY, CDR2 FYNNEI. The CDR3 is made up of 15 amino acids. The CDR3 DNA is TGTGCCAGCAGTGAGGAGACAGCTTGGGGCGGGGAGCTGTTTTTT. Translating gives CASSEETAWGGELFF.

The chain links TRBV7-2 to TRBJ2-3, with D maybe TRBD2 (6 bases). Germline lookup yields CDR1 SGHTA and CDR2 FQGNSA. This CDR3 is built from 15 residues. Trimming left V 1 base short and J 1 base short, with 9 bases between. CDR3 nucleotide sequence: TGTGCCAGCAGCTTAGGCTCTAGCGGCACAGATACGCAGTATTTT. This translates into CASSLGSSGTDTQYF.

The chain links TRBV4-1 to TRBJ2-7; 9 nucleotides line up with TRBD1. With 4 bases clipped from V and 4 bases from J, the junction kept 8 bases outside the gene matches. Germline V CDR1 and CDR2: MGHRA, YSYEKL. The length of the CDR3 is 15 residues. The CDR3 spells CASSRLRDRVYEQYF. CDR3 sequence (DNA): TGCGCCAGCAGCCGCCTCCGGGACAGGGTTTACGAGCAGTACTTC.

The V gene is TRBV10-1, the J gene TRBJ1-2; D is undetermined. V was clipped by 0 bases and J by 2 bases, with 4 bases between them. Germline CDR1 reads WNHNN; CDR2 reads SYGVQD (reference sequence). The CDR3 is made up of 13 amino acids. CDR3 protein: CASSESGNYGYTF. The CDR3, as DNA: TGCGCCAGCAGTGAGTCGGGCAACTATGGCTACACCTTC.

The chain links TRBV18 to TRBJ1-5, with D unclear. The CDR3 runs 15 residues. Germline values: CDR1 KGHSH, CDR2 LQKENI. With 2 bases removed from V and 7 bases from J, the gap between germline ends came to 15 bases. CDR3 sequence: CASSPMLTGSQPQHF. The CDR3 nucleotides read TGTGCCAGCTCACCAATGTTAACGGGCTCGCAGCCCCAGCATTTT.

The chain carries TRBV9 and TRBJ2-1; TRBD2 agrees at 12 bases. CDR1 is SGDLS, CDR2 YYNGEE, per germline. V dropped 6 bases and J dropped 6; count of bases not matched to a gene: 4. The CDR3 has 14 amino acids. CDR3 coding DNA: TGTGCCAGCACCAGGACTAGCGGGACCAATGAGCAGTTCTTC. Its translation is CASTRTSGTNEQFF.

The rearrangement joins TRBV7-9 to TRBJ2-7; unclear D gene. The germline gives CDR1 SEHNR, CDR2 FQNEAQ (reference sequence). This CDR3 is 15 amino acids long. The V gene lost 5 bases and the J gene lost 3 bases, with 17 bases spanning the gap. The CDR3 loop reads CASSPPNSRYYEQYF. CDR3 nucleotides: TGTGCCAGCAGCCCCCCCAACTCGCGCTACTACGAGCAGTACTTC.

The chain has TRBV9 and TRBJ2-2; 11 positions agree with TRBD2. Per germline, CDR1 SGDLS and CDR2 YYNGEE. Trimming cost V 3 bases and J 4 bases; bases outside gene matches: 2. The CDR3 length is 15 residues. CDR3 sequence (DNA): TGTGCCAGCAGCGCGGGACTAGCGGCCACCGGGGAGCTGTTTTTT. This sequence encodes CASSAGLAATGELFF.

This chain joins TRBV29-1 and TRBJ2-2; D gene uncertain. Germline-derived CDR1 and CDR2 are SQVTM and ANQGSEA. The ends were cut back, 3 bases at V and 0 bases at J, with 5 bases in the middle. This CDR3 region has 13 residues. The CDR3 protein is CSVEAANTGELFF. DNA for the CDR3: TGCAGCGTTGAGGCAGCGAACACCGGGGAGCTGTTTTTT.

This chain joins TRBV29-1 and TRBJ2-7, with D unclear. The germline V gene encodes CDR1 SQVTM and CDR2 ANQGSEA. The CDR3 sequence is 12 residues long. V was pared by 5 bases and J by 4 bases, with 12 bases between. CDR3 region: CSVQVRIYEQYF. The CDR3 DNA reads TGCAGCGTTCAGGTTAGAATTTACGAGCAGTACTTC.

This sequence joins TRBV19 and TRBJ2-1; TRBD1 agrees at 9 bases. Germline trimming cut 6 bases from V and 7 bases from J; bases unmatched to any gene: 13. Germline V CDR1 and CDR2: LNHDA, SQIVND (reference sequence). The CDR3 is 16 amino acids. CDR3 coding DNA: TGTGCCAGTAGGATTACAGGGGGCGGAATTGGGAATGAGCAGTTCTTC. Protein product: CASRITGGGIGNEQFF. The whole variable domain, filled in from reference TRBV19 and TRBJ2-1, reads DGGITQSPKYLFRKEGQNVTLSCEQNLNHDAMYWYRQDPGQGLRLIYYSQIVNDFQKGDIAEGYSVSREKKESFPLTVTSAQKNPTAFYLCASRITGGGIGNEQFFGPGTRLTVL.

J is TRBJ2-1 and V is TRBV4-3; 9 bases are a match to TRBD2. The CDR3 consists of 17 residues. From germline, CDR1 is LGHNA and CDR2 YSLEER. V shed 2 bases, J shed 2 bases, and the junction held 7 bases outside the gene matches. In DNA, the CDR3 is TGCGCCAGCAGCCAAAGTAGCGGGAGTAATACCTACAATGAGCAGTTCTTC. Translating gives CASSQSSGSNTYNEQFF.

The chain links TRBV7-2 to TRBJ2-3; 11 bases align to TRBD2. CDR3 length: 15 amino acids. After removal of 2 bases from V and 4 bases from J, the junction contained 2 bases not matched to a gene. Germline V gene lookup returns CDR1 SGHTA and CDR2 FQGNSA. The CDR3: CASSLLAGGPDTQYF. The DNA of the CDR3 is TGTGCCAGCAGCTTACTAGCGGGAGGACCAGATACGCAGTATTTT.

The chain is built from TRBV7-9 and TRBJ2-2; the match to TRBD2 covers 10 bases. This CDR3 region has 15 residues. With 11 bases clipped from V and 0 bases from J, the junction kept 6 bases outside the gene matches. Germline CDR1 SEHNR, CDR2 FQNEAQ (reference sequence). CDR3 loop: CAARSGRANTGELFF. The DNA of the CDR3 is TGTGCCGCCCGGAGCGGGAGGGCGAACACCGGGGAGCTGTTTTTT.

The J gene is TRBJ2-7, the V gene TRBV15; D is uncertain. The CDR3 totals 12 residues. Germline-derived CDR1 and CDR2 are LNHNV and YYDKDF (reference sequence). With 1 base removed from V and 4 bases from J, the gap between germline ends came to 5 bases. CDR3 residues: CATSRGNYEQYF. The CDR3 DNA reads TGTGCCACCAGCAGAGGTAATTACGAGCAGTACTTC.

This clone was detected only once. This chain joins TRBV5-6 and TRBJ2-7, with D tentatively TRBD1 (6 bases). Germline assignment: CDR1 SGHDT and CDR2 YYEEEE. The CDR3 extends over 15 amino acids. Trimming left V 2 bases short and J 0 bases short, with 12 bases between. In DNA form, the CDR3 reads TGTGCCAGCAGCTTACGGGACACCATCTCCTACGAGCAGTACTTC. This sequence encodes CASSLRDTISYEQYF. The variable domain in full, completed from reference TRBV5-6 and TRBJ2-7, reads DAGVTQSPTHLIKTRGQQVTLRCSPKSGHDTVSWYQQALGQGPQFIFQYYEEEERQRGNFPDRFSGHQFPNYSSELNVNALLLGDSALYLCASSLRDTISYEQYFGPGTRLTVT.

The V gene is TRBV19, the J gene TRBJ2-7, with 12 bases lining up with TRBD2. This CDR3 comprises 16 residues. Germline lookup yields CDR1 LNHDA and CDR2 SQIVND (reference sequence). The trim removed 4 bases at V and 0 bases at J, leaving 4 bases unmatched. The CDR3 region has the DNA TGTGCCAGTAGTACAGGACTAGCGGGATACTCCTACGAGCAGTACTTC. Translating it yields CASSTGLAGYSYEQYF.

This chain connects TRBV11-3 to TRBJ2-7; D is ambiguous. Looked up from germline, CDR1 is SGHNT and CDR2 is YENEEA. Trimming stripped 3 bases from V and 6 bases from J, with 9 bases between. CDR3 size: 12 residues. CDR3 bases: TGTGCCAGCAGCTTCCCCAGTGGCGAGCAGTACTTC. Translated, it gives CASSFPSGEQYF.